The 11 T cell receptor beta chains listed next were all sequenced from one sample in a study of blood T cell repertoires in COVID-19. The data were produced by immunoSEQ multiplex PCR, yet TCRdb's version contains in-frame clones alone and is incomplete. This sample has around 140,000 clones; 75% to 80% occur once, and the top ten carry around 2.9%. The specimen sequenced was PBMCs or T cells enriched from blood (not recorded which). Receptors originate from a woman aged 50 to 65 who had recovered from COVID-19.

The rearrangement uses TRBV5-8 and TRBJ1-4; D call uncertain. Per the germline V gene, CDR1 is SGHTS and CDR2 is YDEGEE. The CDR3 spans 14 residues. V gave up 4 bases and J gave up 3 bases, with 10 bases separating them. The CDR3 DNA reads TGTGCCAGCAGCCCGGGGTGGGCTAATGAAAAACTGTTTTTT. Its translation: CASSPGWANEKLFF.

This clone was found a few times. The chain recombines TRBV5-4 with TRBJ1-3; 7 bases map to TRBD1. V shed 0 bases, J shed 0 bases, and the junction held 3 bases outside the gene matches. Germline V gives CDR1 SGHNT, CDR2 YYREEE (reference sequence). This CDR3 contains 16 residues. The CDR3 coding sequence is TGTGCCAGCAGCTTGGCCAGGGGGTACTCTGGAAACACCATATATTTT. This sequence encodes CASSLARGYSGNTIYF.

The chain is built from TRBV9 and TRBJ2-3; 8 nucleotides match TRBD1. With 3 bases clipped from V and 5 bases from J, the junction kept 8 bases outside the gene matches. Germline V gives CDR1 SGDLS, CDR2 YYNGEE. This CDR3 contains 15 residues. CDR3 bases: TGTGCCAGCAGCGGCCGGGACAGGCCAATAGATACGCAGTATTTT. Translation gives CASSGRDRPIDTQYF.

This clone appeared a single time. The rearrangement links TRBV5-1 to TRBJ2-1; D is possibly TRBD2 (5 bases). Trimming pared 2 bases from V and 3 bases from J, leaving 6 bases between. Germline-derived CDR1 and CDR2 are SGHRS and YFSETQ. This CDR3 has 13 residues. The CDR3 spells CASSFSDYNEQFF. CDR3 DNA: TGCGCCAGCAGCTTTAGCGACTACAATGAGCAGTTCTTC.

This clone was observed a few times. This chain connects TRBV5-1 to TRBJ1-4; perhaps TRBD1 as D (5 bases). Germline V gene sequence: CDR1 SGHRS, CDR2 YFSETQ. The germline V and J ends were trimmed by 4 bases and 3 bases, with 16 bases remaining between them. The CDR3 is 16 residues long. The CDR3 spells CASSLTGGVANEKLFF. The CDR3 DNA sequence: TGCGCCAGCAGCCTTACCGGGGGGGTAGCTAATGAAAAACTGTTTTTT.

This chain connects TRBV5-1 to TRBJ1-5, with a tentative D call TRBD1 (6 bases). Trimming removed 4 bases at V and 5 bases at J, with 22 bases between. Germline V lookup: CDR1 SGHRS, CDR2 YFSETQ. The CDR3 has 17 residues. The CDR3: CASSHPAKRDTHQPQHF. The DNA for the CDR3 is TGCGCCAGCAGCCATCCTGCAAAAAGGGACACTCATCAGCCCCAGCATTTT.

The chain carries TRBV7-3 and TRBJ1-2; no reliable D call. The CDR3 is made up of 15 amino acids. CDR1 is SGHTA, CDR2 FQGTGA, per germline. V lost 5 bases to trimming and J lost 0 bases, with 13 bases between them. The CDR3: CASSRQPGSNYGYTF. CDR3 nucleotide sequence: TGTGCCAGCAGCCGTCAACCGGGATCTAACTATGGCTACACCTTC.

The rearrangement uses TRBV10-2 and TRBJ2-5; 8 bases match TRBD2. J was trimmed by 5 bases and V by 2 bases; bases with no gene match: 10. In germline, CDR1 is WSHSY, CDR2 SAAADI. The length of the CDR3 is 16 residues. CDR3 coding DNA: TGCGCCAGCAGTGAGAGAGTAGCGGGGTTAGGGGAGACCCAGTACTTC. As protein: CASSERVAGLGETQYF.

V usage is TRBV29-1 and J usage is TRBJ1-5; 8 nucleotides agree with TRBD1. Germline assignment: CDR1 SQVTM and CDR2 ANQGSEA. The CDR3 covers 13 residues. V was clipped by 7 bases and J by 6 bases; unmatched bases: 8. CDR3 sequence: CSARQGMGQPQHF. In DNA, the CDR3 is TGCAGCGCTCGACAGGGGATGGGTCAGCCCCAGCATTTT.

The V call is TRBV12-3 or TRBV12-4, the J call TRBJ2-1; perhaps TRBD2 as D (5 bases). V lost 6 bases and J 9 bases, leaving 15 bases between the germline ends. The CDR3 contains 13 residues. Here the CDR3 reads CASSSLRVVEQFF. The CDR3 coding sequence is TGTGCCAGCAGCAGCTTGAGGGTGGTTGAGCAGTTCTTC.

The V gene is TRBV11-3, the J gene TRBJ1-2; D is perhaps TRBD1 (6 bases). CDR1 and CDR2 (germline): SGHNT, YENEEA. The CDR3 sequence is 14 residues long. Trimming removed 5 bases from V and 13 bases from J, with 23 bases in between. The CDR3 protein is CASSPQQGLYLPTF. The CDR3, as DNA: TGTGCCAGCAGCCCCCAACAGGGTTTGTACCTCCCCACCTTC.